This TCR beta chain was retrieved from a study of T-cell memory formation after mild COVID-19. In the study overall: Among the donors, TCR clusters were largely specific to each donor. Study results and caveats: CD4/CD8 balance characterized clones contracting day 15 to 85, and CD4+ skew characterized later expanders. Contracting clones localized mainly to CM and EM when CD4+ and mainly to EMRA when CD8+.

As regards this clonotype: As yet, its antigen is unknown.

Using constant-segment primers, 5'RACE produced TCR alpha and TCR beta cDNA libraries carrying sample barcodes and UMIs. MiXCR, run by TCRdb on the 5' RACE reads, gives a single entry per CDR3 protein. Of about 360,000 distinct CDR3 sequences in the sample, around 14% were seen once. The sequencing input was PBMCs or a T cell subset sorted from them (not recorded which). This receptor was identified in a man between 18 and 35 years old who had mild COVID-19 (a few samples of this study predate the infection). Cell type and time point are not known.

CDR3 sequence reads: CASSPSGQGYYYEQYF. The CDR3 nucleotides read TGTGCCAGCTCACCTTCCGGACAGGGGTACTACTACGAGCAGTACTTC. The chain employs TRBV18 and TRBJ2-7; 9 bases fit TRBD1. The CDR3 is 16 amino acids. Trimming cost V 3 bases and J 3 bases; bases outside gene matches: 9. Germline V CDR1 and CDR2: KGHSH, LQKENI.